This T cell receptor beta chain was documented in a study of regulatory T cells in long-lasting Graves disease. Turning to the study itself: A definition of persistent Graves' disease required over 5 years of antithyroid drugs plus positive TSH receptor antibodies.

The time point is: persistent/refractory GD, antithyroid drugs over 5 years with positive TRAb. Generation of the TCR library employed RNA extracted from PBMCs. Into tubes containing EDTA, roughly 8.8 milliliters of peripheral blood were drawn. V gave up 4 bases and J gave up 5 bases; unmatched junction bases: 14. The CDR3 has 17 residues. Germline V gives CDR1 MNHEY, CDR2 SMNVEV (reference sequence). This clonotype was seen ten or more times. The antigen is unknown. General study results and limits: Favoring TRBV28, TRBJ1-2 and TRBJ2-5 was a feature seen in persistent disease. New patients shared roughly 960 public clonotypes, and persistent patients shared more, with 2,500 to 3,000.

Sequencing libraries for TCR beta were prepared with iRepertoire HTBI primers and Arm-PCR of CDR3 regions. MiXCR was run by TCRdb on the multiplex PCR reads, yielding one entry per CDR3 protein. Among approximately 400,000 distinct CDR3 sequences listed, around 22% were seen once. The V gene is TRBV27, the J gene TRBJ2-5; 9 nucleotides agree with TRBD2. This sequence was found in a female donor with Graves disease. The sequenced sample was peripheral blood mononuclear cells (PBMCs), obtained when the disease was refractory, from a patient treated with antithyroid drugs. CDR3 sequence: CASSSWPGLALGETQYF. In DNA, the CDR3 is TGTGCCAGCAGTTCTTGGCCGGGACTAGCCTTAGGGGAGACCCAGTACTTC.